Shown below are 4 T cell receptor beta chains from a single sample sequenced in a study of blood T cells in healthy people across ages. Together with a sample-barcoded 5' primer, a J-beta primer mix was included in a second PCR lasting about 6 to 11 cycles. TCRdb reprocessed the 5' RACE reads via MiXCR and lists one record per CDR3 protein. The profile shows fewer than 950,000 distinct CDR3 sequences, approximately 35% of them singletons. The specimen sequenced was blood. The receptors were sampled from a man aged 18 to 29 in good health.

Comment on this clonotype: This may arise from a read error, as a much more abundant clone is one base away. This chain joins TRBV5-5 and TRBJ1-2; D is possibly TRBD1 (5 bases). The CDR3 covers 15 residues. Germline V gives CDR1 SGHKS, CDR2 YYEKEE (reference sequence). Trimming removed 4 bases from V and 6 bases from J, with 19 bases in between. The CDR3 is CASSPVSGAEDGYTF. DNA for the CDR3: TGTGCCAGCAGCCCAGTATCCGGGGCAGAGGATGGCTACACCTTC.

CDR3 bases: TGTGCCAGCAGTTTCACGCCCGGGACAGGGGGTATTAATGAGCAGTACTTC. Encoded protein: CASSFTPGTGGINEQYF. This chain joins TRBV27 and TRBJ2-7; 11 bases align to TRBD1. The CDR3 runs 17 residues. V shed 3 bases and J 7 bases; nucleotides not matched to a gene: 14. Per germline, CDR1 MNHEY and CDR2 SMNVEV (reference sequence).

The chain recombines TRBV3-1 with TRBJ2-3; 8 nucleotides match TRBD1. Germline-derived CDR1 and CDR2 are LGHDT and YNNKEL (reference sequence). CDR3 length: 15 residues. V trimming: 5 bases; J trimming: 0 bases; junction bases outside the gene matches: 4. In nucleotides, the CDR3 is TGTGCCAGCAGCGGGACAGGAGCTAGCACAGATACGCAGTATTTT. Protein product: CASSGTGASTDTQYF.

This chain links TRBV18 with TRBJ2-7; a possible D gene is TRBD1 (6 bases). This CDR3 is built from 16 residues. Germline loops: CDR1 KGHSH, CDR2 LQKENI. Trimming took 2 bases from V and 7 from J, leaving 21 bases between them. CDR3 DNA sequence: TGTGCCAGCTCACCAAGGCAACAGGGTATGACAAATGAGCAGTACTTC. Translating gives CASSPRQQGMTNEQYF.